One and the same sample provided the 29 T cell receptor beta chains below, sequenced in a study of regulatory T cells in long-lasting Graves disease. The time point is: newly diagnosed GD, antithyroid drugs for less than 3 months. PBMC RNA was the source of the TCR library. Library construction for TCR beta used iRepertoire HTBI primers and Arm-PCR of CDR3 regions. Using its own MiXCR run on the multiplex PCR reads, TCRdb lists one record per CDR3 protein. Here the sample spans 200,000 to 250,000 distinct CDR3 sequences, around 20% being singletons. Sequencing was performed on peripheral blood mononuclear cells (PBMCs), taken at new diagnosis, from a patient treated with antithyroid drugs. These receptor sequences come from a female donor with Graves disease.

In this sample, this clonotype turned up many times. The chain has TRBV6-1 and TRBJ2-3; 14 nucleotides match TRBD2. Germline V CDR1 and CDR2: MNHNS, SASEGT. J was trimmed by 4 bases and V by 5 bases; bases with no gene match: 17. CDR3 length equals 20 residues. DNA for the CDR3: TGTGCCAGCAGTAGCCCGAACCCCTTCTTGACTAGCGGGAGGGCAGATACGCAGTATTTT. Translation gives CASSSPNPFLTSGRADTQYF.

This clonotype showed up many times. The rearrangement links TRBV20-1 to TRBJ2-5; TRBD1 aligns across 8 bases. The CDR3 sequence is 14 residues long. Germline CDR1 is DFQATT and CDR2 is SNEGSKA (reference sequence). V lost 6 bases, J lost 5 bases, and 11 bases stayed unmatched. Here the CDR3 reads CSASGQGAGETQYF. The DNA of the CDR3 is TGCAGTGCCTCCGGCCAGGGGGCTGGGGAGACCCAGTACTTC.

This clonotype has at least ten counts. The V and J genes are TRBV20-1 and TRBJ1-1, with D possibly being TRBD1 (6 bases). The germline V gene encodes CDR1 DFQATT and CDR2 SNEGSKA (reference sequence). V gave up 1 base and J gave up 5 bases, with 11 bases separating them. The CDR3 is made up of 13 amino acids. CDR3 amino acids: CSARVQGITEAFF. The CDR3 DNA follows: TGCAGTGCTAGAGTGCAGGGGATAACTGAAGCTTTCTTT.

There are many counts of this clonotype. The rearrangement links TRBV29-1 to TRBJ1-4; D might be TRBD1 (5 bases). Trimming cost V 6 bases and J 6 bases, with 11 bases left between them. The CDR3 has 12 amino acids. Germline V CDR1 and CDR2: SQVTM, ANQGSEA. The CDR3 protein is CSVGHTYEKLFF. Here the CDR3 DNA reads TGCAGCGTCGGACACACATATGAAAAACTGTTTTTT.

This clonotype has ten or more counts. This chain joins TRBV12-5 and TRBJ1-3; D not resolved. CDR1 is LGHNT, CDR2 FRNRAP, per germline. This CDR3 is built from 13 residues. Trimming took 8 bases from V and 0 from J, leaving 8 bases between them. The CDR3 here is CASQSGSGNTIYF. The CDR3 DNA follows: TGTGCTAGTCAGTCGGGCTCTGGAAACACCATATATTTT.

This clonotype has only a few counts. The chain is built from TRBV11-3 and TRBJ2-2, with 12 bases lining up with TRBD1. V dropped 4 bases and J dropped 4; count of bases not matched to a gene: 1. This CDR3 region has 15 residues. Looked up from germline, CDR1 is SGHNT and CDR2 is YENEEA. CDR3 amino acids: CASSWDRGPTGELFF. For the CDR3, the DNA is TGTGCCAGCAGCTGGGACAGGGGGCCCACCGGGGAGCTGTTTTTT. The full variable domain, rest sourced from reference TRBV11-3 and TRBJ2-2, is EAGVVQSPRYKIIEKKQPVAFWCNPISGHNTLYWYLQNLGQGPELLIRYENEEAVDDSQLPKDRFSAERLKGVDSTLKIQPAELGDSAVYLCASSWDRGPTGELFFGEGSRLTVL.

This clonotype was seen at least ten times. The chain couples TRBV19 to TRBJ2-3; 8 bases map to TRBD2. Per the germline V gene, CDR1 is LNHDA and CDR2 is SQIVND (reference sequence). J was trimmed by 0 bases and V by 6 bases; bases with no gene match: 2. This CDR3 has 14 residues. CDR3 bases: TGTGCCAGTAGGGAGCGGGGGAGCACAGATACGCAGTATTTT. This encodes CASRERGSTDTQYF.

In this sample, this clonotype turned up many times. The CDR3 sequence: CASSPSDLNTEAFF. CDR3 nucleotides: TGTGCCAGCAGCCCGAGTGACCTCAACACTGAAGCTTTCTTT. The chain links TRBV7-8 to TRBJ1-1; D unclear. The CDR3 runs to 14 residues. From germline, CDR1 is SGHVS and CDR2 FQNEAQ. Trimming cost V 5 bases and J 2 bases, with 12 bases left between them.

This clonotype was picked up many times. V gene TRBV29-1 combines with J gene TRBJ2-7; 7 bases are a match to TRBD1. The germline gives CDR1 SQVTM, CDR2 ANQGSEA. The CDR3 totals 13 residues. The J segment lost 7 bases and the V segment lost 4 bases, leaving 10 bases of the junction unmatched. CDR3 sequence: CSVGPDTGVEQYF. The CDR3 nucleotides read TGCAGCGTTGGGCCCGATACAGGGGTGGAGCAGTACTTC.

This clonotype was counted only a few times. J is TRBJ2-5 and V is TRBV14; 10 bases are a match to TRBD1. With V trimmed by 4 bases and J by 5 bases, 10 bases remained unmatched. CDR3 length equals 16 residues. Germline-derived CDR1 and CDR2 are SGHDN and FVKESK. The CDR3 nucleotides are TGTGCCAGCAGCCGGACGACAGGGGGCGCGAGGGAGACCCAGTACTTC. Translated: CASSRTTGGARETQYF.

For this clonotype: This sequence is one base from a far larger clone and is likely a read error. The chain combines TRBV28 with TRBJ2-4; possibly TRBD1 or TRBD2 for D (5 bases each). This CDR3 has 14 residues. Germline-derived CDR1 and CDR2 are MDHEN and SYDVKM. CDR3 DNA sequence: TGTGCCAGCAGCAGGGTGCTAGCCAAAAACACTCAGTACTTC. Amino acid sequence: CASSRVLAKNTQYF.

This clonotype has at least ten counts. This chain uses TRBV11-2 with TRBJ1-6; tentatively, D is TRBD1 (6 bases). This CDR3 spans 16 amino acids. CDR1 is SGHAT, CDR2 FQNNGV, per germline. The germline V and J ends were trimmed by 6 bases and 0 bases, with 12 bases remaining between them. For the CDR3, the DNA is TGTGCCAGCAGTTCCACAGGGAGCTCCTATAATTCACCCCTCCACTTT. Translating it yields CASSSTGSSYNSPLHF.

This clonotype occurred many times. V is TRBV7-9 and J is TRBJ2-3; 9 nucleotides match TRBD2. Unmatched junction bases numbered 8, after V lost 4 bases and J lost 3 bases. CDR3 size: 16 residues. Germline V gene lookup returns CDR1 SEHNR and CDR2 FQNEAQ (reference sequence). The CDR3 is CASSSPIAGATDTQYF. For the CDR3, the DNA is TGTGCCAGCAGCTCTCCGATAGCGGGAGCGACAGATACGCAGTATTTT.

There are many counts of this clonotype. The chain uses TRBV5-4 and TRBJ2-5; D uncertain. CDR1 and CDR2 (germline): SGHNT, YYREEE (reference sequence). V gave up 0 bases and J gave up 2 bases, with 5 bases separating them. The CDR3 runs to 13 residues. The CDR3 DNA reads TGTGCCAGCAGCTTGGACAGACAAGAGACCCAGTACTTC. Translation: CASSLDRQETQYF.

This clonotype has a count of ten or more. This chain uses TRBV12-3 or TRBV12-4 with TRBJ1-6; 8 bases fit TRBD1. Trimming removed 4 bases from V and 9 bases from J; junction bases left unmatched: 8. The CDR3 loop spans 15 amino acids. CDR3 nucleotides: TGTGCCAGCAGTTCAGCGACAGGGGTTAGTTCACCCCTCCACTTT. Protein: CASSSATGVSSPLHF.

This clonotype was observed many times. The chain has TRBV9 and TRBJ1-1; D call uncertain. The CDR3 spans 14 residues. Trimming left V 5 bases short and J 1 base short, with 12 bases between. The germline gives CDR1 SGDLS, CDR2 YYNGEE. The CDR3 coding sequence is TGTGCCAGCAGTCCAGACCCCTGGAACACTGAAGCTTTCTTT. Encoded protein: CASSPDPWNTEAFF.

This clonotype was observed a few times. This chain links TRBV5-4 with TRBJ1-2; 8 bases align to TRBD1. Germline V gene sequence: CDR1 SGHNT, CDR2 YYREEE (reference sequence). The CDR3 has 16 amino acids. The junction had 6 bases not matched to a gene; V was cut back by 1 base and J by 1 base. The DNA for the CDR3 is TGTGCCAGCAGCTTGCGTGAGACAGGGGTTAACTATGGCTACACCTTC. Its protein product is CASSLRETGVNYGYTF.

Concerning this clonotype itself: A single base is all that separates this from a far larger clone, so a read error is likely. The CDR3 spells CASSQALEQFF. CDR3 coding DNA: TGTGCCAGCAGCCAAGCACTCGAGCAGTTCTTC. The genes are TRBV3-1 and TRBJ2-5; D uncertain. The DNA end is more similar to TRBJ2-1, so the J call may be wrong. Germline assignment: CDR1 LGHDT and CDR2 YNNKEL (reference sequence). The CDR3 consists of 11 residues.

This clonotype has just a few counts. The chain employs TRBV20-1 and TRBJ2-3, with 11 bases aligning to TRBD2. The CDR3 is made up of 17 amino acids. Germline V CDR1 and CDR2: DFQATT, SNEGSKA (reference sequence). J gave up 0 bases and V 1 base, and 6 bases lay outside the gene matches. In DNA form, the CDR3 reads TGCAGTGCTAGAGTTAGCGGGAGGGGTCTCAGCACAGATACGCAGTATTTT. This encodes CSARVSGRGLSTDTQYF.

The table lists this clonotype with a few counts. CDR3 loop: CASSLSGRISYEQYF. The CDR3 DNA reads as TGTGCCAGCAGTTTAAGCGGGAGAATCTCCTACGAGCAGTACTTC. The rearrangement joins TRBV28 to TRBJ2-7, with 8 bases aligning to TRBD2. V lost 2 bases, J lost 0 bases, and 3 bases stayed unmatched. The CDR3 has 15 residues. The V gene's germline CDR1 is MDHEN and CDR2 SYDVKM.

This clonotype occurred many times. This chain joins TRBV28 and TRBJ2-1; TRBD2 matches at 9 bases. This CDR3 is 16 amino acids long. V gave up 4 bases and J gave up 5 bases; unmatched junction bases: 9. CDR1 MDHEN and CDR2 SYDVKM come from the germline V gene. DNA for the CDR3: TGTGCCAGCAGTTCTCTAGCGGGATTCGGGGACAATGAGCAGTTCTTC. This translates into CASSSLAGFGDNEQFF.

Points on this clonotype: A clone one base away is much larger, so this may be a read error. This chain connects TRBV11-2 to TRBJ2-7; no firm D call. There are 12 residues in the CDR3. Germline CDR1 and CDR2: SGHAT and FQNNGV. The CDR3 nucleotides read TGTGCCAGCAGCTTAGATGGCTACGAGCAGAGCTTC. Residues: CASSLDGYEQSF.

The V and J genes are TRBV7-9 and TRBJ1-2, with 9 bases lining up with TRBD1. Germline V gene lookup returns CDR1 SEHNR and CDR2 FQNEAQ (reference sequence). The CDR3 totals 13 residues. V dropped 4 bases and J dropped 8; count of bases not matched to a gene: 5. CDR3 sequence (DNA): TGTGCCAGCAGCTCGACAGGGGGAAAAGGCTACACCTTC. This encodes CASSSTGGKGYTF.

This clonotype came up many times. CDR3 nucleotide sequence: TGTGCCAGCAGGGGGACAGGGGGCCGGGAGCAGTACTTC. Translation gives CASRGTGGREQYF. The rearrangement uses TRBV7-2 and TRBJ2-7; 12 nucleotides match TRBD1. CDR1 SGHTA and CDR2 FQGNSA come from the germline V gene. The CDR3 is made up of 13 amino acids. Germline trimming cut 6 bases from V and 7 bases from J; bases unmatched to any gene: 4.

This clonotype was seen repeatedly, ten times or more. The conserved phenylalanine or tryptophan is not found at the CDR3 terminus, so this likely reflects a read error. The DNA is left out, because the CDR3 cannot be placed on it with certainty; the CDR3 is given as TCRdb lists it. The V call is TRBV4-1, the J call TRBJ1-1. CDR1 and CDR2 (germline): MGHRA, YSYEKL. The CDR3 is made up of 12 amino acids, end residues included. CDR3 sequence: CASSQDPMGSVL.

This clonotype was counted ten times or more. The chain uses TRBV3-1 and TRBJ2-1, with 15 bases fitting TRBD2. Germline-derived CDR1 and CDR2 are LGHDT and YNNKEL (reference sequence). Trimming took 4 bases from V and 8 from J; bases not matched to a gene: 6. The CDR3 length is 16 residues. CDR3 sequence reads: CASSRGLAGGLDEQFF. The CDR3 DNA reads as TGTGCCAGCAGCCGAGGACTAGCGGGAGGGTTGGATGAGCAGTTCTTC.

This clonotype was observed many times. The V gene is TRBV10-3, the J gene TRBJ2-3; TRBD2 matches 11 bases. Trimming took 8 bases from V and 5 from J; bases not matched to a gene: 12. This CDR3 has 16 residues. CDR1 ENHRY and CDR2 SYGVKD come from the germline V gene. The CDR3 is CAIGKTSGVLRDTQYF. As DNA, the CDR3 is TGTGCCATCGGAAAGACTAGCGGGGTCTTACGAGATACGCAGTATTTT.

This chain links TRBV24-1 with TRBJ1-5; D not resolved. Germline values: CDR1 KGHDR, CDR2 SFDVKD. Trimming cost V 2 bases and J 5 bases, with 3 bases left between them. This CDR3 is built from 12 residues. The CDR3 region is CATSDSYQPQHF. The CDR3 region has the DNA TGTGCCACCAGTGATTCATATCAGCCCCAGCATTTT.

This clonotype occurred many times. The genes are TRBV3-1 and TRBJ1-1; D possibly corresponds to TRBD1 (5 bases). CDR3 length equals 13 residues. Germline CDR1 LGHDT, CDR2 YNNKEL (reference sequence). V shed 5 bases and J shed 8 bases, with 15 bases lying between them. CDR3 sequence (DNA): TGTGCCAGCAGCTTCTCCGCGGGGGACGAAGCTTTCTTT. Residues: CASSFSAGDEAFF.